Below, 31 T cell receptor beta chains from the same sample are listed, as sequenced in a study of blood T cell repertoires in COVID-19. This table comes from immunoSEQ multiplex PCR, and its TCRdb copy is limited to in-frame clones, with some not included. The table has around 140,000 clones, around 86% seen once. Sequencing was performed on peripheral blood. The receptor source for this set is a human donor in a cohort sampled during active COVID-19.

As for this clone: Different DNA sequences within this sample yield the same CDR3. The chain employs TRBV18 and TRBJ1-4, with 7 bases matching TRBD1. CDR1 is KGHSH and CDR2 is LQKENI in the germline V gene. The junction had 3 bases not matched to a gene; V was cut back by 3 bases and J by 8 bases. The CDR3 loop spans 13 amino acids. The CDR3 reads CASSPTGVEKLFF. CDR3 nucleotide sequence: TGTGCCAGCTCACCCACAGGGGTCGAAAAACTGTTTTTT.

Concerning this clone itself: Other DNA sequences in this specimen translate into the identical CDR3. The chain joins TRBV5-4 to TRBJ2-7; 14 bases line up with TRBD2. This CDR3 comprises 15 residues. V shed 3 bases, J shed 4 bases, and the junction held 3 bases outside the gene matches. Germline-derived CDR1 and CDR2 are SGHNT and YYREEE (reference sequence). CDR3: CASSSGTSGSYEQYF. CDR3 sequence (DNA): TGTGCCAGCAGCTCCGGGACTAGCGGGAGTTACGAGCAGTACTTC.

This clone appeared once. The V and J genes are TRBV6-5 and TRBJ2-7; D perhaps matches TRBD1 (5 bases). Germline-derived CDR1 and CDR2 are MNHEY and SVGAGI. Between the trimmed V and J ends, which lost 5 bases and 3 bases, there was a span of 14 bases. The CDR3 length is 14 residues. CDR3 sequence: CASSRRAGFYEQYF. The CDR3 region has the DNA TGTGCCAGCAGTCGACGAGCAGGGTTCTACGAGCAGTACTTC.

This clone was found a few times. The chain links TRBV24-1 to TRBJ2-3; 9 bases are shared with TRBD2. This CDR3 has 16 amino acids. Germline V gene sequence: CDR1 KGHDR, CDR2 SFDVKD. The V and J ends lost 8 bases and 4 bases, in that order; junction bases with no gene match: 12. Here the CDR3 reads CATTPIAGVAPDTQYF. DNA for the CDR3: TGTGCCACCACTCCAATAGCGGGAGTTGCCCCAGATACGCAGTATTTT.

Here the CDR3 reads CASSTGQRHYGYTF. For the CDR3, the DNA is TGTGCCAGCAGCACCGGACAGCGTCACTATGGCTACACCTTC. J is TRBJ1-2 and V is TRBV13; possibly TRBD1 for D (6 bases). Germline CDR1 and CDR2: PRHDT and FYEKMQ (reference sequence). The CDR3 length is 14 residues. V lost 5 bases to trimming and J lost 3 bases, with 13 bases between them.

This chain uses TRBV4-2 with TRBJ1-5; tentatively, D is TRBD1 (5 bases). In germline, CDR1 is LGHNA, CDR2 YNFKEQ. V was trimmed by 4 bases and J by 6 bases, leaving 22 bases between them. CDR3 length: 17 amino acids. The CDR3 nucleotides read TGTGCCAGCAGCCCAGGAGGGGAAGGGGTTGAGGGTCAGCCCCAGCATTTT. It codes for CASSPGGEGVEGQPQHF.

The gene calls are TRBV7-2 and TRBJ1-5; D not certain. This CDR3 is built from 16 residues. V was pared by 0 bases and J by 4 bases, with 13 bases between. Germline V lookup: CDR1 SGHTA, CDR2 FQGNSA. The CDR3, as DNA: TGTGCCAGCAGCTTAGCGGTCGGGATCCCAAATCAGCCCCAGCATTTT. It codes for CASSLAVGIPNQPQHF. The variable domain in full, with the rest retrieved from reference TRBV7-2 and TRBJ1-5, is GAGVSQSPSNKVTEKGKDVELRCDPISGHTALYWYRQSLGQGLEFLIYFQGNSAPDKSGLPSDRFSAERTGGSVSTLTIQRTQQEDSAVYLCASSLAVGIPNQPQHFGDGTRLSIL.

The chain links TRBV10-1 to TRBJ2-1; TRBD2 matches at 7 bases. Germline V gene data show CDR1 as WNHNN and CDR2 as SYGVQD (reference sequence). The V and J ends lost 6 bases and 7 bases, in that order; junction bases with no gene match: 12. The CDR3 extends over 15 amino acids. For the CDR3, the DNA is TGCGCCAGCAGCCGTAGCGGGCGAGGTTTGAATGAGCAGTTCTTC. This gives the protein CASSRSGRGLNEQFF.

The chain uses TRBV4-1 and TRBJ2-7; 7 bases fit TRBD2. CDR1 is MGHRA, CDR2 YSYEKL, per germline. The V and J ends lost 4 bases and 2 bases, in that order; junction bases with no gene match: 8. CDR3 size: 15 residues. The CDR3 protein is CASSPLRGSAYEQYF. The CDR3, as DNA: TGCGCCAGCAGCCCACTTCGCGGGAGCGCCTACGAGCAGTACTTC.

V usage is TRBV9 and J usage is TRBJ2-2, with 7 bases fitting TRBD1. Germline CDR1 is SGDLS and CDR2 is YYNGEE. Trimming cost V 2 bases and J 7 bases; bases outside gene matches: 11. The CDR3 has 16 amino acids. CDR3 residues: CASSVTEGAVGGELFF. CDR3 sequence (DNA): TGTGCCAGCAGCGTTACTGAGGGGGCTGTCGGCGGGGAGCTGTTTTTT. Full variable domain (outside the CDR3, taken from reference TRBV9 and TRBJ2-2): DSGVTQTPKHLITATGQRVTLRCSPRSGDLSVYWYQQSLDQGLQFLIQYYNGEERAKGNILERFSAQQFPDLHSELNLSSLELGDSALYFCASSVTEGAVGGELFFGEGSRLTVL.

CDR3 sequence reads: CASRKRGSSGNTIYF. The CDR3 DNA is TGTGCCAGCAGAAAACGGGGAAGCTCTGGAAACACCATATATTTT. This rearrangement joins TRBV5-6 to TRBJ1-3; no firm D call. The V end was cut by 5 bases, the J end by 0 bases, with 12 bases between. Per the germline V gene, CDR1 is SGHDT and CDR2 is YYEEEE. This CDR3 comprises 15 residues.

This chain uses TRBV7-3 with TRBJ2-3; D is perhaps TRBD1 (5 bases). CDR3 length equals 14 residues. Trimming took off 2 bases at V and 5 bases at J, with 11 bases between the two ends. The germline V gene has CDR1 SGHTA and CDR2 FQGTGA. The CDR3 loop is CASSLLGQVDTQYF. Written as DNA, the CDR3 is TGTGCCAGCAGCTTACTGGGGCAAGTAGATACGCAGTATTTT.

This clone was counted a few times. The V gene is TRBV27, the J gene TRBJ1-1; the D gene is possibly TRBD1 (6 bases). Germline CDR1 MNHEY, CDR2 SMNVEV (reference sequence). This CDR3 contains 14 residues. Trimming shortened V by 4 bases and J by 4 bases, and 13 bases separated the two germline ends. DNA of the CDR3: TGTGCCAGCAGTTCGACGGACAGACGCACTGAAGCTTTCTTT. Protein: CASSSTDRRTEAFF.

CDR3 DNA sequence: TGTGCCAGCAGCGTATCCGGGGGAGTGGGCAATGAGCAGTTCTTC. Translating gives CASSVSGGVGNEQFF. V gene TRBV9 combines with J gene TRBJ2-1; D is possibly TRBD2 (6 bases). The CDR3 is 15 residues long. CDR1 and CDR2 from the germline V gene are SGDLS and YYNGEE. Trimming took off 1 base at V and 6 bases at J, with 14 bases between the two ends. Filled out from reference TRBV9 and TRBJ2-1, the complete variable domain reads DSGVTQTPKHLITATGQRVTLRCSPRSGDLSVYWYQQSLDQGLQFLIQYYNGEERAKGNILERFSAQQFPDLHSELNLSSLELGDSALYFCASSVSGGVGNEQFFGPGTRLTVL.

CDR3 DNA: TGTGCCAGTACTTTTACCCCGGGACAGGGGGCGGTCGCTTTCTTT. It translates to CASTFTPGQGAVAFF. The chain uses TRBV19 and TRBJ1-1, with 12 positions matching TRBD1. This CDR3 is 15 amino acids long. From germline, CDR1 is LNHDA and CDR2 SQIVND (reference sequence). V was clipped by 7 bases and J by 11 bases; unmatched bases: 14.

The genes are TRBV4-3 and TRBJ2-5, with 7 bases fitting TRBD1. The CDR3 spans 15 residues. The germline gives CDR1 LGHNA, CDR2 YSLEER. The V segment lost 1 base and the J segment 1 base; nucleotides outside the gene matches: 3. The CDR3 coding sequence is TGCGCCAGCAGCCAAGTCAGGACAGGCCAAGAGACCCAGTACTTC. It encodes CASSQVRTGQETQYF.

The V call is TRBV4-3, the J call TRBJ2-7; possible D gene TRBD1, 6 bases. Trimming took 0 bases from V and 2 from J, leaving 20 bases between them. Germline V gives CDR1 LGHNA, CDR2 YSLEER. CDR3 length equals 18 residues. In DNA form, the CDR3 reads TGCGCCAGCAGCCAAGATTACAGGCCTCAGGGGTCTACCTACGAGCAGTACTTC. The encoded protein is CASSQDYRPQGSTYEQYF.

CDR3 region: CASSVTGGDSYEQYF. In nucleotides, the CDR3 is TGTGCCAGCTCGGTAACGGGGGGGGACTCCTACGAGCAGTACTTC. The chain combines TRBV18 with TRBJ2-7; 8 bases are shared with TRBD2. The CDR3 sequence is 15 residues long. The germline V gene encodes CDR1 KGHSH and CDR2 LQKENI. The ends lost 6 bases at V and 0 bases at J; junction bases unmatched: 7.

The chain couples TRBV18 to TRBJ1-5; D remains unclear. V was cut by 2 bases and J by 2 bases, with 7 bases left in between. Germline CDR1 KGHSH, CDR2 LQKENI. This CDR3 has 14 amino acids. The CDR3 protein is CASSPTSGNQPQHF. In nucleotides, the CDR3 is TGTGCCAGCTCACCAACTAGCGGCAATCAGCCCCAGCATTTT.

The V call is TRBV19, the J call TRBJ2-1; TRBD2 aligns across 8 bases. CDR1 and CDR2 from the germline V gene are LNHDA and SQIVND (reference sequence). Germline trimming cut 7 bases from V and 8 bases from J; bases unmatched to any gene: 4. The CDR3 is 12 residues long. The CDR3: CASTSGWYEQFF. CDR3 in DNA: TGTGCCAGTACTAGCGGGTGGTATGAGCAGTTCTTC.

V and J are TRBV7-2 and TRBJ2-3, with 8 positions matching TRBD2. Germline CDR1 SGHTA, CDR2 FQGNSA. J lost 0 bases, V lost 5 bases, and 7 bases had no gene match. CDR3 length: 16 amino acids. The CDR3 is CASSRISGTSTDTQYF. CDR3 bases: TGTGCCAGCAGCCGTATTAGCGGGACTAGCACAGATACGCAGTATTTT.

This chain joins TRBV28 and TRBJ1-2, with 8 bases matching TRBD1. The CDR3 spans 13 residues. Germline CDR1 and CDR2: MDHEN and SYDVKM. V was clipped by 6 bases and J by 5 bases; unmatched bases: 5. CDR3 nucleotides: TGTGCCAGCAGAACCGGGACAGGTTATGGCTACACCTTC. This translates into CASRTGTGYGYTF.

This clone was counted only a few times. The genes are TRBV13 and TRBJ2-1, with 8 bases matching TRBD2. The germline V gene encodes CDR1 PRHDT and CDR2 FYEKMQ (reference sequence). This CDR3 spans 15 amino acids. J lost 4 bases, V lost 2 bases, and 4 bases had no gene match. The CDR3 loop reads CASSLRTSRYNEQFF. CDR3 DNA sequence: TGTGCCAGCAGCTTACGGACTAGCAGATACAATGAGCAGTTCTTC.

A note on this clone: Other DNA sequences in the same sample also yield this CDR3. The chain links TRBV5-1 to TRBJ2-7; 7 nucleotides agree with TRBD2. Germline lookup yields CDR1 SGHRS and CDR2 YFSETQ. This CDR3 is 13 amino acids long. V shed 0 bases, J shed 3 bases, and the junction held 0 bases outside the gene matches. The CDR3 spells CASSLASGYEQYF. CDR3 nucleotides: TGCGCCAGCAGCTTGGCTAGCGGCTACGAGCAGTACTTC.

The J gene is TRBJ2-2, the V gene TRBV15; TRBD1 might be the D (6 bases). V gave up 3 bases and J gave up 4 bases, with 15 bases separating them. Germline V gene sequence: CDR1 LNHNV, CDR2 YYDKDF (reference sequence). The CDR3 sequence is 16 residues long. CDR3 amino acids: CATSRVPQGTTGELFF. The CDR3 nucleotides read TGTGCCACCAGCAGGGTTCCGCAGGGGACCACCGGGGAGCTGTTTTTT.

This clone was seen ten or more times. This chain links TRBV4-1 with TRBJ1-6; TRBD1 agrees at 7 bases. In germline, CDR1 is MGHRA, CDR2 YSYEKL. The CDR3 has 18 residues. Trimming removed 1 base from V and 7 bases from J; junction bases left unmatched: 13. The CDR3: CASSQATPATGTNSPLHF. The CDR3 region has the DNA TGCGCCAGCAGCCAAGCCACACCCGCGACAGGGACCAATTCACCCCTCCACTTT.

Points on this clone: The sample contains more than one DNA sequence encoding this CDR3. V and J are TRBV5-1 and TRBJ2-7; 10 bases map to TRBD2. Germline trimming cut 1 base from V and 2 bases from J; bases unmatched to any gene: 0. This CDR3 has 14 amino acids. The germline CDR1 and CDR2 sequences are SGHRS and YFSETQ. CDR3 sequence reads: CASSLTSGTYEQYF. The DNA of the CDR3 is TGCGCCAGCAGCTTGACTAGCGGGACCTACGAGCAGTACTTC. The whole variable domain, remainder taken from reference TRBV5-1 and TRBJ2-7, is KAGVTQTPRYLIKTRGQQVTLSCSPISGHRSVSWYQQTPGQGLQFLFEYFSETQRNKGNFPGRFSGRQFSNSRSEMNVSTLELGDSALYLCASSLTSGTYEQYFGPGTRLTVT.

The chain has TRBV16 and TRBJ2-5; 7 nucleotides align to TRBD2. V was pared by 0 bases and J by 3 bases, with 4 bases of the junction left unmatched. The CDR3 contains 15 residues. The germline gives CDR1 KGHSY, CDR2 FQNENV. CDR3 region: CASSQSAAGEETQYF. For the CDR3, the DNA is TGTGCCAGCAGCCAATCGGCCGCGGGAGAAGAGACCCAGTACTTC.

This clone appeared a single time. This chain joins TRBV14 and TRBJ2-3; tentatively, D is TRBD1 (6 bases). Germline V CDR1 and CDR2: SGHDN, FVKESK. The CDR3 sequence is 15 residues long. Trimming pared 5 bases from V and 0 bases from J, leaving 12 bases between. CDR3: CASSTTGQSTDTQYF. CDR3 DNA sequence: TGTGCCAGCAGCACGACAGGCCAGAGCACAGATACGCAGTATTTT.

This clone was counted a single time. The chain links TRBV24-1 to TRBJ2-2; 8 bases fit TRBD1. Germline CDR1 and CDR2: KGHDR and SFDVKD. V lost 2 bases to trimming and J lost 2 bases; unmatched junction nucleotides: 3. The CDR3 contains 16 residues. The CDR3 here is CATSDWTGINTGELFF. The DNA of the CDR3 is TGTGCCACCAGTGATTGGACAGGGATAAACACCGGGGAGCTGTTTTTT.

The V call is TRBV5-1, the J call TRBJ1-4; TRBD1 agrees at 11 bases. The V and J ends lost 3 bases and 2 bases, in that order; junction bases with no gene match: 6. The CDR3 loop spans 17 amino acids. Germline V CDR1 and CDR2: SGHRS, YFSETQ. This CDR3 is CASSWGQGEVTNEKLFF. The CDR3 nucleotides read TGCGCCAGCAGCTGGGGACAGGGGGAGGTTACTAATGAAAAACTGTTTTTT. Based on the CDR3 plus reference TRBV5-1 and TRBJ1-4, the full variable domain is KAGVTQTPRYLIKTRGQQVTLSCSPISGHRSVSWYQQTPGQGLQFLFEYFSETQRNKGNFPGRFSGRQFSNSRSEMNVSTLELGDSALYLCASSWGQGEVTNEKLFFGSGTQLSVL.